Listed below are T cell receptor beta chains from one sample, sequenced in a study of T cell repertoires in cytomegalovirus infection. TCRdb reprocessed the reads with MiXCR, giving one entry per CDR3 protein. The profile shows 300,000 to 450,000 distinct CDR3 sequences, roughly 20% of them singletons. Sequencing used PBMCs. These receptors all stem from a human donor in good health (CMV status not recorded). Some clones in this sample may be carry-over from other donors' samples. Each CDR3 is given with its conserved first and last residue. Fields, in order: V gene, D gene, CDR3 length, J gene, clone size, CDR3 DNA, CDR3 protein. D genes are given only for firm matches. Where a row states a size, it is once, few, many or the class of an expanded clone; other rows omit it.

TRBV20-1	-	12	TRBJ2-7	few	TGCAGTGCTCAGCTTTTGGGCTACGAGCAGTACTTC	CSAQLLGYEQYF
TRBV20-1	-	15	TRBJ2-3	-	TGCAGTGCTAGAAGGTGGGGCAGTCCCACAGATACGCAGTATTTT	CSARRWGSPTDTQYF
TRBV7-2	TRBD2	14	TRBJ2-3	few	TGTGCCAGCAGGCCCGGGACTACTACAGATACGCAGTATTTT	CASRPGTTTDTQYF
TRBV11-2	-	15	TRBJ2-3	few	TGTGCCAGCAGCCTCATCCGACAGGTGACAGATACGCAGTATTTT	CASSLIRQVTDTQYF
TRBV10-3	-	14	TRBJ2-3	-	TGTGCCATCGGAGGAGGGGGCGAGGCAGATACGCAGTATTTT	CAIGGGGEADTQYF
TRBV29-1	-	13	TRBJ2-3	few	TGCAGCACCGTTGCGGCGGGCACAGATACGCAGTATTTT	CSTVAAGTDTQYF
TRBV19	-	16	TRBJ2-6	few	TGTGCCAGTAGTACTCGGGTCGTGGTAGGGGCCAACGTCCTGACTTTC	CASSTRVVVGANVLTF
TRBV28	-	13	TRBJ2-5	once	TGTGCCGGGTCTAGCAGGGGGGAAGAGACCCAGTACTTC	CAGSSRGEETQYF
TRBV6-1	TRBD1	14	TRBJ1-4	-	TGTGCCAGCAAAGCAGGACAGGGGACCGAAAAACTGTTTTTT	CASKAGQGTEKLFF
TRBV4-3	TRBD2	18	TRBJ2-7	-	TGCGCCAGCAGCCAAGAGGAGGGGTCTAGCGGTGGATTCTACGAGCAGTACTTC	CASSQEEGSSGGFYEQYF
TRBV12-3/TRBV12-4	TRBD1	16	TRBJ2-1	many	TGTGCCAGCAGCCCGAAGGGTCAGGGGGCGGTCGATGAGCAGTTCTTC	CASSPKGQGAVDEQFF
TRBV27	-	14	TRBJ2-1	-	TGTGCCAGCAAACGGTCGGGACTTTGGAATGAGCAGTTCTTC	CASKRSGLWNEQFF
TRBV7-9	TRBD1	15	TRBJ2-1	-	TGTACCAGCAGACAATCGGGACAGTCCTACAATGAGCAGTTCTTC	CTSRQSGQSYNEQFF
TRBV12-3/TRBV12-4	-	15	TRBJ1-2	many	TGTGCCAGCAGTTTACGGCAGCCGTCGGACTATGGCTACACCTTC	CASSLRQPSDYGYTF
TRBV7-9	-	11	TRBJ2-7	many	TGTGCCAGCAGCTTAGGGGGCGCGACAGTCTTC	CASSLGGATVF